A single sample is the source of the 32 T cell receptor beta chains below, sequenced in a study of identical twins. MiXCR was run by TCRdb on the 5' RACE reads, yielding one entry per CDR3 protein. The top ten hold about 0.98% of the sample, which has about 720,000 distinct CDR3 sequences, under 9% seen once. The sample also formed part of further work on yellow fever vaccine responses in identical twins.

The sample comprised PBMCs. The receptors here all came from a woman under 30 in good health.

The chain is built from TRBV2 and TRBJ2-3, with D unresolved. CDR1 SNHLY and CDR2 FYNNEI come from the germline V gene. V gave up 2 bases and J gave up 2 bases, with 11 bases separating them. The CDR3 is 15 amino acids. The CDR3 region is CASSELGRYTDTQYF. In nucleotides, the CDR3 is TGTGCCAGCAGTGAATTAGGTAGATACACAGATACGCAGTATTTT.

This clonotype has at least ten counts. The chain is built from TRBV29-1 and TRBJ2-1; no clear D gene. The CDR3 contains 14 residues. V was trimmed by 2 bases and J by 0 bases, leaving 8 bases between them. Germline-derived CDR1 and CDR2 are SQVTM and ANQGSEA. The CDR3 DNA is TGCAGCGTTGAATTGGAGTCCTCCTACAATGAGCAGTTCTTC. Protein product: CSVELESSYNEQFF.

This chain links TRBV20-1 with TRBJ2-1, with 13 bases aligning to TRBD2. Germline CDR1 DFQATT, CDR2 SNEGSKA (reference sequence). The junction had 10 bases not matched to a gene; V was cut back by 5 bases and J by 3 bases. This CDR3 has 17 amino acids. The DNA for the CDR3 is TGCAGTGCTCTAGGTGGACTAGCGGGAGCGGTCTACAATGAGCAGTTCTTC. Its protein is CSALGGLAGAVYNEQFF.

DNA for the CDR3: TGTGCCAGCAGCAAGAGCTCGGGGTGGAGCGAAAAACTGTTTTTT. As protein: CASSKSSGWSEKLFF. The rearrangement links TRBV7-9 to TRBJ1-4; D ambiguous. The V and J ends lost 5 bases and 8 bases respectively, with 18 bases between them. The CDR3 loop spans 15 amino acids. Germline lookup yields CDR1 SEHNR and CDR2 FQNEAQ (reference sequence).

This clonotype came up many times. This sequence joins TRBV15 and TRBJ2-7, with D hard to call. CDR3 length equals 18 residues. Per the germline V gene, CDR1 is LNHNV and CDR2 is YYDKDF (reference sequence). V shed 0 bases and J shed 2 bases, with 20 bases lying between them. CDR3 nucleotides: TGTGCCACCAGCAGAGATCGAATCCAGGCTCTTCGCGCCTACGAGCAGTACTTC. Translating gives CATSRDRIQALRAYEQYF.

This clonotype was counted many times. The gene calls are TRBV11-2 and TRBJ2-3; D assignment may be TRBD1 or TRBD2 (6 bases each). Germline V CDR1 and CDR2: SGHAT, FQNNGV. The CDR3 is 14 residues long. V lost 6 bases, J lost 3 bases, and 13 bases lay in between. The CDR3 region has the DNA TGTGCCAGCAGTTTAACAGGGAGGACAGATACGCAGTATTTT. This translates into CASSLTGRTDTQYF.

The CDR3 region is CASSLKRSETQYF. CDR3 coding DNA: TGTGCCAGCAGTTTAAAGAGGTCCGAGACCCAGTACTTC. This chain links TRBV27 with TRBJ2-5; D remains ambiguous. This CDR3 is 13 amino acids long. Per germline, CDR1 MNHEY and CDR2 SMNVEV (reference sequence). The V gene lost 2 bases and the J gene lost 5 bases, with 9 bases spanning the gap.

The sample holds many counts of this clonotype. The gene calls are TRBV12-3 or TRBV12-4 and TRBJ1-1, with D unclear. Trimming removed 3 bases at V and 0 bases at J, with 5 bases between. This CDR3 region has 13 residues. CDR3 sequence reads: CASSFEMNTEAFF. CDR3 sequence (DNA): TGTGCCAGCAGTTTTGAGATGAACACTGAAGCTTTCTTT.

Remarks on this clonotype: A much larger clone differs from this one at a single base, so this may be a read error. DNA for the CDR3: TGTGCCAGCAGCCCCATAGGGGGGGATTCACCCCTCCACTTT. This sequence encodes CASSPIGGDSPLHF. This rearrangement joins TRBV25-1 to TRBJ1-6; D may be TRBD1 (6 bases). V dropped 6 bases and J dropped 8 bases, with 14 bases sitting between them. CDR3 length equals 14 residues. Germline V gives CDR1 MGHDK, CDR2 SYGVNS.

This rearrangement joins TRBV15 to TRBJ2-7; the D gene is possibly TRBD1 (6 bases). Per germline, CDR1 LNHNV and CDR2 YYDKDF (reference sequence). V was pared by 7 bases and J by 2 bases, with 15 bases between. The CDR3 length is 14 residues. The CDR3 coding sequence is TGTGCCACCACTCGAGGGGGTCAAGCCTACGAGCAGTACTTC. Its protein product is CATTRGGQAYEQYF.

The CDR3 region has the DNA TGTGCCTGGAGTGATGGGACTAGCGGGAGGTTTGAGCAGTTCTTC. As protein: CAWSDGTSGRFEQFF. This chain connects TRBV30 to TRBJ2-1, with 15 bases identical to TRBD2. V shed 1 base, J shed 9 bases, and the junction held 4 bases outside the gene matches. This CDR3 contains 15 residues. Germline loops: CDR1 GTSNPN, CDR2 SVGIG (reference sequence).

With regard to this clonotype: At one of its ends the junction is not consistent with the germline gene, which may arise from a read error. The genes are TRBV7-9 and TRBJ2-5; D uncertain. Looked up from germline, CDR1 is SEHNR and CDR2 is FQNEAQ (reference sequence). This CDR3 is 11 amino acids long. The CDR3 bases are TGTACCAGCAGCCCCGAAGAGACCCAGTACTTC. Translating gives CTSSPEETQYF.

This clonotype was seen repeatedly, ten times or more. V and J are TRBV6-4 and TRBJ2-1; 9 bases agree with TRBD1. V lost 0 bases to trimming and J lost 7 bases; unmatched junction nucleotides: 4. The CDR3 length is 15 residues. CDR1 MRHNA and CDR2 SNTAGT come from the germline V gene. CDR3 sequence (DNA): TGTGCCAGCAGTGACTCGGAAGACAGGGGGAATGAGCAGTTCTTC. It translates to CASSDSEDRGNEQFF.

In this sample, this clonotype turned up many times. V usage is TRBV5-1 and J usage is TRBJ2-3; D gene ambiguous. The length of the CDR3 is 13 residues. V was trimmed by 0 bases and J by 2 bases, leaving 4 bases between them. Germline V gene lookup returns CDR1 SGHRS and CDR2 YFSETQ. CDR3 amino acids: CASSLDNTDTQYF. CDR3 in DNA: TGCGCCAGCAGCTTGGACAACACAGATACGCAGTATTTT.

Many counts were recorded for this clonotype. The chain recombines TRBV29-1 with TRBJ2-5; the match to TRBD1 covers 7 bases. Unmatched junction bases numbered 9, after V lost 6 bases and J lost 5 bases. The CDR3 length is 13 residues. Per germline, CDR1 SQVTM and CDR2 ANQGSEA. The CDR3 loop reads CSVPTGSWETQYF. The CDR3 region has the DNA TGCAGCGTCCCGACAGGGTCGTGGGAGACCCAGTACTTC.

This clonotype was detected many times. V usage is TRBV5-1 and J usage is TRBJ2-7; 8 bases are a match to TRBD2. Losses at the gene ends were 2 bases for V and 0 bases for J; bases not matched to a gene: 4. Germline V lookup: CDR1 SGHRS, CDR2 YFSETQ. The CDR3 is made up of 15 amino acids. The CDR3 DNA is TGCGCCAGCAGCTTCGGACTAGCAGGCTCCTACGAGCAGTACTTC. Translating gives CASSFGLAGSYEQYF.

The table lists this clonotype with many counts. This rearrangement joins TRBV12-3 or TRBV12-4 to TRBJ1-3, with 7 positions matching TRBD1. This CDR3 contains 14 residues. V shed 6 bases and J 2 bases; nucleotides not matched to a gene: 4. The CDR3 coding sequence is TGTGCCAGCAGCGAAACAGGGGCTGGAAACACCATATATTTT. This codes for CASSETGAGNTIYF.

This clonotype was counted many times. The rearrangement links TRBV12-3 or TRBV12-4 to TRBJ2-7; the match to TRBD1 covers 8 bases. V was pared by 7 bases and J by 3 bases, with 14 bases of the junction left unmatched. There are 16 residues in the CDR3. CDR3 nucleotides: TGTGCCAGCACCCAGACGACAGGGGCCCAGAACTACGAGCAGTACTTC. It codes for CASTQTTGAQNYEQYF.

The J gene is TRBJ1-4, the V gene TRBV20-1, with TRBD1 identical over 12 bases. There are 16 residues in the CDR3. Germline V gene data show CDR1 as DFQATT and CDR2 as SNEGSKA (reference sequence). Trimming removed 1 base from V and 8 bases from J; junction bases left unmatched: 8. Here the CDR3 reads CSARGWDRGLQEKLFF. CDR3 bases: TGCAGTGCTAGAGGGTGGGACAGGGGGCTACAGGAAAAACTGTTTTTT.

This clonotype was recorded at least ten times. V gene TRBV5-1 combines with J gene TRBJ2-3, with D unclear. CDR3 length: 16 residues. Germline CDR1 SGHRS, CDR2 YFSETQ. Trimming removed 0 bases at V and 0 bases at J, with 11 bases between. The CDR3 reads CASSLDAGGSTDTQYF. CDR3 nucleotides: TGCGCCAGCAGCTTGGACGCCGGCGGTAGCACAGATACGCAGTATTTT.

V is TRBV5-5 and J is TRBJ2-3, with TRBD1 as a possible D gene (6 bases). CDR3 length: 14 residues. Trimming stripped 4 bases from V and 3 bases from J, with 12 bases between. The germline gives CDR1 SGHKS, CDR2 YYEKEE (reference sequence). CDR3 sequence (DNA): TGTGCCAGCAGCAAGGGACATACAACAGATACGCAGTATTTT. Translation: CASSKGHTTDTQYF.

This clonotype was counted ten times or more. The chain recombines TRBV7-9 with TRBJ2-3; TRBD2 agrees at 8 bases. After removal of 0 bases from V and 4 bases from J, the junction contained 0 bases not matched to a gene. This CDR3 contains 14 residues. Germline values: CDR1 SEHNR, CDR2 FQNEAQ (reference sequence). The CDR3 DNA follows: TGTGCCAGCAGCTTAGCGCGGGGGGCAGATACGCAGTATTTT. Amino acids: CASSLARGADTQYF.

This clonotype has ten or more counts. The chain links TRBV7-3 to TRBJ2-3; possibly TRBD2 for D (5 bases). V was clipped by 2 bases and J by 4 bases, with 10 bases between them. Looked up from germline, CDR1 is SGHTA and CDR2 is FQGTGA. This CDR3 contains 14 residues. The CDR3 protein is CASSLAGPADTQYF. The DNA of the CDR3 is TGTGCCAGCAGCTTAGCGGGCCCAGCAGATACGCAGTATTTT.

V gene TRBV2 combines with J gene TRBJ2-1; TRBD1 aligns across 7 bases. Trimming removed 6 bases from V and 0 bases from J; junction bases left unmatched: 11. The CDR3 contains 17 residues. CDR1 and CDR2 (germline): SNHLY, FYNNEI. CDR3 in amino acids: CASSGTPDRVSYNEQFF. The CDR3 coding sequence is TGTGCCAGCAGCGGCACCCCCGACAGGGTCTCCTACAATGAGCAGTTCTTC. Full variable domain (remainder filled in from reference TRBV2 and TRBJ2-1): EPEVTQTPSHQVTQMGQEVILRCVPISNHLYFYWYRQILGQKVEFLVSFYNNEISEKSEIFDDQFSVERPDGSNFTLKIRSTKLEDSAMYFCASSGTPDRVSYNEQFFGPGTRLTVL.

The J gene is TRBJ1-2, the V gene TRBV3-1; D gene uncertain. Trimming took off 1 base at V and 10 bases at J, with 7 bases between the two ends. The CDR3 sequence is 11 residues long. Germline loops: CDR1 LGHDT, CDR2 YNNKEL (reference sequence). The CDR3 region is CASSQVDVYTF. The CDR3 DNA reads TGTGCCAGCAGCCAAGTAGACGTCTACACCTTC.

The table lists this clonotype with a few counts. The CDR3 sequence: CASSQGTSRYEQYF. CDR3 in DNA: TGTGCCAGCAGCCAGGGGACTAGTAGGTACGAGCAGTACTTC. V usage is TRBV5-4 and J usage is TRBJ2-7, with 8 bases lining up with TRBD2. The germline gives CDR1 SGHNT, CDR2 YYREEE (reference sequence). This CDR3 contains 14 residues. With 4 bases clipped from V and 4 bases from J, the junction kept 7 bases outside the gene matches.

This clonotype appeared many times. The chain has TRBV28 and TRBJ2-2; no reliable D call. The V end lost 7 bases, the J end lost 8 bases, and 17 bases lay between the germline ends. Germline lookup yields CDR1 MDHEN and CDR2 SYDVKM. The CDR3 covers 14 residues. The chain's CDR3 is CASTLNLRAGELFF. The CDR3 bases are TGTGCCAGCACCCTAAACCTTCGGGCAGGGGAGCTGTTTTTT.

As DNA, the CDR3 is TGTGCCAGCAGTTTATTCCGACAGGGGGGGAGCACTGAAGCTTTCTTT. This translates into CASSLFRQGGSTEAFF. This chain links TRBV28 with TRBJ1-1, with 9 nucleotides matching TRBD1. V was pared by 1 base and J by 4 bases, with 7 bases of the junction left unmatched. Germline loops: CDR1 MDHEN, CDR2 SYDVKM. CDR3 length equals 16 residues.

In this sample, this clonotype turned up many times. This rearrangement joins TRBV9 to TRBJ2-1; D is possibly TRBD2 (6 bases). This CDR3 contains 14 residues. V lost 2 bases to trimming and J lost 7 bases, with 13 bases between them. Per germline, CDR1 SGDLS and CDR2 YYNGEE. The DNA for the CDR3 is TGTGCCAGCAGCGTGCGGGGAGCAGGGAATGAGCAGTTCTTC. As protein: CASSVRGAGNEQFF.

The rearrangement uses TRBV19 and TRBJ2-3; D remains ambiguous. The CDR3 sequence is 15 residues long. V was pared by 4 bases and J by 5 bases, with 16 bases between. Germline-derived CDR1 and CDR2 are LNHDA and SQIVND (reference sequence). The CDR3 spells CASSTKLRMGDTQYF. The CDR3, as DNA: TGTGCCAGTAGTACGAAACTTAGGATGGGAGATACGCAGTATTTT.

This clonotype was counted a few times. CDR3 residues: CAIRGTSGPKGSSYNEQFF. Here the CDR3 DNA reads TGTGCCATCAGAGGGACTAGCGGGCCTAAGGGGAGCTCCTACAATGAGCAGTTCTTC. The rearrangement joins TRBV10-3 to TRBJ2-1; TRBD2 matches at 12 bases. Germline V gives CDR1 ENHRY, CDR2 SYGVKD. The CDR3 has 19 amino acids. With 6 bases clipped from V and 0 bases from J, the junction kept 12 bases outside the gene matches.

Only a few counts were recorded for this clonotype. The chain links TRBV28 to TRBJ2-5, with 8 nucleotides matching TRBD1. Germline trimming cut 6 bases from V and 0 bases from J; bases unmatched to any gene: 9. Germline V gene data show CDR1 as MDHEN and CDR2 as SYDVKM. The length of the CDR3 is 16 residues. For the CDR3, the DNA is TGTGCCAGCAGATCCGACCGGGACAGGTACCAAGAGACCCAGTACTTC. Protein: CASRSDRDRYQETQYF.